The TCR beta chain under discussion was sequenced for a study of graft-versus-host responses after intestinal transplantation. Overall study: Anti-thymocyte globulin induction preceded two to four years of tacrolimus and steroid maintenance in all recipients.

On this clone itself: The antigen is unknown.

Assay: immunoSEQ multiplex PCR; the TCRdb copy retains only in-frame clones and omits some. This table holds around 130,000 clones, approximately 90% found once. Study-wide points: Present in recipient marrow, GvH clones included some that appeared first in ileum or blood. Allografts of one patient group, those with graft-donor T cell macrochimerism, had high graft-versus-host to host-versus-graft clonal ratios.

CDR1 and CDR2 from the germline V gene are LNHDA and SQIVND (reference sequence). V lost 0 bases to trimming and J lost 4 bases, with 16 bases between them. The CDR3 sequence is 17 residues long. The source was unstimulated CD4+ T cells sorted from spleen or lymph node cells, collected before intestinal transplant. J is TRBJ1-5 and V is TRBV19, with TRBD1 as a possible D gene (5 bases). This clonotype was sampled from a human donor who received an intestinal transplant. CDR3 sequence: CASSIDTLRVPNQPQHF. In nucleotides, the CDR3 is TGTGCCAGTAGTATAGACACCCTCAGGGTTCCAAATCAGCCCCAGCATTTT.